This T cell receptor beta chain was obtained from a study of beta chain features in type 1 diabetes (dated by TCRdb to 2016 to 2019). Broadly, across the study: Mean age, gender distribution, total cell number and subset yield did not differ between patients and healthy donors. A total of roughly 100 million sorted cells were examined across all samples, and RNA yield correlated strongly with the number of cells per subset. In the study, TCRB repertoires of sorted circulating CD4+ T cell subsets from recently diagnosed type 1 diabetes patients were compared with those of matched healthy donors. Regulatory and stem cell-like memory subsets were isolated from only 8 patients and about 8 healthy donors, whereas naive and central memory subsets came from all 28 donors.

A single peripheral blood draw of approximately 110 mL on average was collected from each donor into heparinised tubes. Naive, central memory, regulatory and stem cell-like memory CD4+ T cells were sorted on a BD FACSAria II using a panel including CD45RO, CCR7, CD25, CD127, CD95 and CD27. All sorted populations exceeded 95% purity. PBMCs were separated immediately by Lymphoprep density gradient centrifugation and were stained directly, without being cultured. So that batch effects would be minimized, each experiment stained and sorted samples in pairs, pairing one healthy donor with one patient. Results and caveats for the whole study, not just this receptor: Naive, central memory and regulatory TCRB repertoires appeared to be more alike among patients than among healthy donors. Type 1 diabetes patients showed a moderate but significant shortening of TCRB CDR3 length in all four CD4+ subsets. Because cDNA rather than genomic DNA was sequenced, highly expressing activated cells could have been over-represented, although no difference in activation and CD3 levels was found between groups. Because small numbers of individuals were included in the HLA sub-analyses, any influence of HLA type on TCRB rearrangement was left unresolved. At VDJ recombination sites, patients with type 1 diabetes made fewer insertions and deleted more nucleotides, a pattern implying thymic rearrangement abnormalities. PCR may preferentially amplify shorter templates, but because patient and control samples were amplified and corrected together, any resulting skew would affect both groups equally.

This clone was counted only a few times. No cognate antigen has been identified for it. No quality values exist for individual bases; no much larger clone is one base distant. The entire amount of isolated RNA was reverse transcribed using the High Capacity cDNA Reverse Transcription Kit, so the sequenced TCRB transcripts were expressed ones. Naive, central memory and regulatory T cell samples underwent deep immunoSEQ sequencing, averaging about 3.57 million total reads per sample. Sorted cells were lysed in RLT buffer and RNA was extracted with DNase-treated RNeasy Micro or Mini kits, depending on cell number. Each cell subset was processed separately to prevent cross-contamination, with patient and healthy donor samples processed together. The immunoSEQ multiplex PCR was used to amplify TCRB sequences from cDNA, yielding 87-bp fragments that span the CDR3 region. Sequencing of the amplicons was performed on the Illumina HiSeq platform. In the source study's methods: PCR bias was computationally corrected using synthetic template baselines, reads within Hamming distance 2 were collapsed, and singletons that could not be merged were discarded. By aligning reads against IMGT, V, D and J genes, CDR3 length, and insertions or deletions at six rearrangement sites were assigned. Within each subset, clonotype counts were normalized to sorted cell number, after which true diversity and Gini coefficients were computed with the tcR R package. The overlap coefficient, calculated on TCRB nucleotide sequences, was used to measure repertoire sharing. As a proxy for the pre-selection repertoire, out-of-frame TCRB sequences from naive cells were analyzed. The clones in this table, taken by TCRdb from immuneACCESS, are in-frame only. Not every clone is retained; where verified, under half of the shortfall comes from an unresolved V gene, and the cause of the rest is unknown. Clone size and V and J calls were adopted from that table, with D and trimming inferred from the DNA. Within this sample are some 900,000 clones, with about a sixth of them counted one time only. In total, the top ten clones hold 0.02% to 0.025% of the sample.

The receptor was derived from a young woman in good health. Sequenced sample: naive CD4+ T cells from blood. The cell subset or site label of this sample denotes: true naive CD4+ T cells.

This receptor has the CDR3 CASSQNGGQETQYF. The sequenced DNA: TGTGCCAGCAGCCAAAATGGGGGGCAAGAGACCCAGTACTTC. The V gene is TRBV14 and the J gene is TRBJ2-5, with TRBD2 perhaps the D gene, on 6 matching bases. The CDR3 starts with the cysteine, ends with the phenylalanine, and has 14 residues. Just CDR3 DNA is preserved here, 42 bases in frame from base 1. The germline V gene encodes CDR1 SGHDN and CDR2 FVKESK. The junction shows trimming of 2 bases on V and 2 bases on J, plus 9 bases between the germline ends.